This T cell receptor beta chain was found in a study of cytomegalovirus exposure and HLA in healthy donors. Study-wide results and limits: V- and J-gene trimming of TCR beta was linked (in a later analysis) to a missense DCLRE1C variant. In vitro data verified a few CMV-associated chains as specific for CMV antigens. It was reported in a later analysis that an Asian-associated ancestry cluster showed fewer N-insertions than the approximately 670-donor mean.

PCR was performed using 60 Vbeta and 13 Jbeta primers. Profiled with immunoSEQ multiplex PCR; TCRdb holds only in-frame clones, not every one. The repertoire holds nearly 110,000 clones, with 70% to 85% as singletons. Germline CDR1 reads LNHDA; CDR2 reads SQIVND (reference sequence). The CDR3 runs 15 residues. V was pared by 3 bases and J by 5 bases, with 15 bases between. These donors counted as nominally healthy when sampled, but unrecorded immune exposures were likely. Concerning this clone itself: Its target is not known.

The rearrangement links TRBV19 to TRBJ2-3, with a tentative D call TRBD2 (6 bases). This TCR derives from a man between 60 and 70 years old in good health and CMV-seronegative. Sequencing was carried out using PBMCs. The CDR3 DNA reads TGTGCCAGTAGTATTAGGAGGGTTACGCGAGATACGCAGTATTTT. It is translated as CASSIRRVTRDTQYF.